Presented here are 19 T cell receptor beta chains from one specimen sequenced in a study of T cells in Graves' hyperthyroidism and ophthalmopathy. From RNA transcripts, TCR beta CDR3 regions were amplified. The study used the HTBI primer set for a first-round RT-PCR of the TCR CDR3. TCRdb independently ran MiXCR on the multiplex PCR reads; one entry per CDR3 protein. The data hold 300,000 or so distinct CDR3 sequences, with 16% observed a single time. The sample consisted of blood. These receptors all come from a man aged 25-40 years with Graves' hyperthyroidism.

Turning to this clonotype: A read error may be the cause here, since a much bigger clone is one base away. The chain is built from TRBV13 and TRBJ2-7; 7 nucleotides line up with TRBD2. CDR3 length: 14 amino acids. Trimming cost V 5 bases and J 3 bases; bases outside gene matches: 7. Germline V lookup: CDR1 PRHDT, CDR2 FYEKMQ (reference sequence). CDR3 loop: CASSRDGGNYEQYF. The CDR3 DNA reads as TGTGCCAGCAGCAGGGACGGGGGGAACTACGAGCAGTACTTC.

This clonotype was seen once. This may arise from a read error, as a much more abundant clone is one base away. The chain joins TRBV3-1 to TRBJ2-1, with D uncertain. The CDR3 is 13 residues long. Germline assignment: CDR1 LGHDT and CDR2 YNNKEL (reference sequence). V was trimmed by 0 bases and J by 10 bases, leaving 10 bases between them. The chain's CDR3 is CASSQDLSGEQFF. The DNA of the CDR3 is TGTGCCAGCAGCCAAGATCTGTCGGGCGAGCAGTTCTTC.

Many counts were recorded for this clonotype. This chain joins TRBV27 and TRBJ1-6; D uncertain. The CDR3 consists of 12 residues. V gave up 3 bases and J gave up 10 bases, with 7 bases separating them. Germline V gene data show CDR1 as MNHEY and CDR2 as SMNVEV (reference sequence). The CDR3, as DNA: TGTGCCAGCAGTTTTAGACAATCACCCCTCCACTTT. This translates into CASSFRQSPLHF.

In its sample, this clonotype was seen many times. The chain is built from TRBV6-1 and TRBJ2-5, with D possibly matching TRBD1 (6 bases). The CDR3 sequence is 14 residues long. CDR1 is MNHNS and CDR2 is SASEGT in the germline V gene. The germline V and J ends were trimmed by 5 bases and 2 bases, with 12 bases remaining between them. The CDR3, as DNA: TGTGCCAGCAGTCGACAGGTCGAACAAGAGACCCAGTACTTC. The encoded protein is CASSRQVEQETQYF.

The V call is TRBV5-5, the J call TRBJ1-2; 7 bases fit TRBD1. Germline V gene sequence: CDR1 SGHKS, CDR2 YYEKEE (reference sequence). The junction had 10 bases not matched to a gene; V was cut back by 4 bases and J by 4 bases. CDR3 length: 15 amino acids. The CDR3 DNA sequence: TGTGCCAGCAGCGAATATGACAGGGCCCTCTATGGCTACACCTTC. This translates into CASSEYDRALYGYTF.

The rearrangement joins TRBV20-1 to TRBJ1-1; D call uncertain. The CDR3 has 11 residues. The V and J ends lost 8 bases and 1 base respectively, with 8 bases between them. Germline V lookup: CDR1 DFQATT, CDR2 SNEGSKA (reference sequence). CDR3 coding DNA: TGCAGTCCTATGGAGAACACTGAAGCTTTCTTT. Its translation: CSPMENTEAFF.

Ten or more counts support this clonotype. This chain uses TRBV20-1 with TRBJ2-7; TRBD2 aligns across 12 bases. The V and J ends lost 4 bases and 6 bases, in that order; junction bases with no gene match: 4. This CDR3 has 13 amino acids. Germline loops: CDR1 DFQATT, CDR2 SNEGSKA (reference sequence). The CDR3 nucleotides read TGCAGTGCTACCAGACTAGCGGGAGCCGAGCAGTACTTC. Translated: CSATRLAGAEQYF.

This clonotype was counted between two and nine times. V and J are TRBV6-1 and TRBJ2-1; TRBD2 matches at 8 bases. The ends lost 5 bases at V and 9 bases at J; junction bases unmatched: 9. This CDR3 is built from 14 residues. Germline V gene data show CDR1 as MNHNS and CDR2 as SASEGT. The CDR3: CASSREGGSVEQFF. The CDR3 DNA follows: TGTGCCAGCAGTCGGGAGGGAGGATCGGTTGAGCAGTTCTTC.

This clonotype has more than one count but fewer than ten. The chain is built from TRBV5-1 and TRBJ2-2; no clear D. The CDR3 has 15 amino acids. Germline V gives CDR1 SGHRS, CDR2 YFSETQ. The V end was cut by 0 bases, the J end by 3 bases, with 9 bases between. This CDR3 reads CASSLGVWDTGELFF. The CDR3 DNA reads as TGCGCCAGCAGCTTGGGGGTTTGGGACACCGGGGAGCTGTTTTTT.

Many counts were recorded for this clonotype. The chain links TRBV28 to TRBJ2-7; 7 bases match TRBD2. The CDR3 length is 15 residues. Looked up from germline, CDR1 is MDHEN and CDR2 is SYDVKM. J gave up 2 bases and V 5 bases, and 9 bases lay outside the gene matches. The CDR3 DNA sequence: TGTGCCAGCAGTATCGGGGGGATGGGACCCTACGAGCAGTACTTC. Its translation: CASSIGGMGPYEQYF.

Many counts were recorded for this clonotype. This sequence joins TRBV7-9 and TRBJ1-1, with TRBD1 identical over 11 bases. Looked up from germline, CDR1 is SEHNR and CDR2 is FQNEAQ (reference sequence). V was clipped by 5 bases and J by 3 bases; unmatched bases: 11. This CDR3 contains 17 residues. This CDR3 reads CASSPRTGGTQYTEAFF. The CDR3 region has the DNA TGTGCCAGCAGCCCGAGGACAGGGGGCACACAGTACACTGAAGCTTTCTTT.

This clonotype was counted at least ten times. The chain links TRBV5-1 to TRBJ2-3, with D perhaps TRBD2 (7 bases). The length of the CDR3 is 16 residues. Germline V gene sequence: CDR1 SGHRS, CDR2 YFSETQ. Trimming took 0 bases from V and 2 from J, leaving 13 bases between them. The CDR3: CASSLDGGGLTDTQYF. CDR3 DNA sequence: TGCGCCAGCAGCTTGGATGGCGGGGGCCTCACAGATACGCAGTATTTT.

CDR3 protein: CASSFVAGDANEQFF. The CDR3 DNA reads as TGTGCCAGCAGTTTCGTAGCGGGAGATGCCAATGAGCAGTTCTTC. V gene TRBV12-3 or TRBV12-4 combines with J gene TRBJ2-1; 9 bases are shared with TRBD2. The V segment lost 3 bases and the J segment 6 bases; nucleotides outside the gene matches: 6. The CDR3 loop spans 15 amino acids.

This chain links TRBV10-1 with TRBJ2-3; no definite D call. Trimming cost V 2 bases and J 2 bases, with 8 bases left between them. From germline, CDR1 is WNHNN and CDR2 SYGVQD (reference sequence). The CDR3 length is 14 residues. In DNA form, the CDR3 reads TGCGCCAGCAGTGAGGACCGAGCCACAGATACGCAGTATTTT. Its protein is CASSEDRATDTQYF.

This clonotype was seen at least ten times. The chain is built from TRBV18 and TRBJ2-3; unclear D gene. Germline V gene data show CDR1 as KGHSH and CDR2 as LQKENI. The length of the CDR3 is 13 residues. V was clipped by 5 bases and J by 1 base, with 7 bases between them. The DNA of the CDR3 is TGTGCCAGCTCAGGGCCCCGCACAGATACGCAGTATTTT. Protein sequence: CASSGPRTDTQYF. Supplemented by reference TRBV18 and TRBJ2-3, the full variable domain reads NAGVMQNPRHLVRRRGQEARLRCSPMKGHSHVYWYRQLPEEGLKFMVYLQKENIIDESGMPKERFSAEFPKEGPSILRIQQVVRGDSAAYFCASSGPRTDTQYFGPGTRLTVL.

This clonotype turned up a few times. The chain recombines TRBV13 with TRBJ1-1; 7 nucleotides agree with TRBD1. V dropped 4 bases and J dropped 1; count of bases not matched to a gene: 3. This CDR3 has 14 residues. Germline CDR1 and CDR2: PRHDT and FYEKMQ (reference sequence). CDR3 sequence (DNA): TGTGCCAGCAGCTACAGGGGACCGAACACTGAAGCTTTCTTT. Amino acid sequence: CASSYRGPNTEAFF.

To note about this clonotype: One end of the junction varies from germline; a read error may be responsible. This chain connects TRBV6-6 to TRBJ2-1; D uncertain. The length of the CDR3 is 14 residues. Germline V gene lookup returns CDR1 MNHNY and CDR2 SVGAGI (reference sequence). The CDR3 region is CVSSYSPRTNEQFF. CDR3 DNA sequence: TGTGTCAGCAGTTACTCACCTAGAACCAATGAGCAGTTCTTC.

The gene calls are TRBV29-1 and TRBJ1-2; no reliable D call. CDR3 length: 12 residues. Germline loops: CDR1 SQVTM, CDR2 ANQGSEA. Trimming cost V 4 bases and J 2 bases, with 8 bases left between them. The chain's CDR3 is CSVGGGNYGYTF. Here the CDR3 DNA reads TGCAGCGTTGGAGGCGGGAACTATGGCTACACCTTC.

This clonotype appeared many times. J is TRBJ1-2 and V is TRBV30; no reliable D call. Germline-derived CDR1 and CDR2 are GTSNPN and SVGIG (reference sequence). The CDR3 runs to 14 residues. Between the trimmed V and J ends, which lost 6 bases and 0 bases, there was a span of 14 bases. CDR3 nucleotides: TGTGCCTGTCTCCCGCGGGTCTCTAACTATGGCTACACCTTC. Its translation is CACLPRVSNYGYTF.